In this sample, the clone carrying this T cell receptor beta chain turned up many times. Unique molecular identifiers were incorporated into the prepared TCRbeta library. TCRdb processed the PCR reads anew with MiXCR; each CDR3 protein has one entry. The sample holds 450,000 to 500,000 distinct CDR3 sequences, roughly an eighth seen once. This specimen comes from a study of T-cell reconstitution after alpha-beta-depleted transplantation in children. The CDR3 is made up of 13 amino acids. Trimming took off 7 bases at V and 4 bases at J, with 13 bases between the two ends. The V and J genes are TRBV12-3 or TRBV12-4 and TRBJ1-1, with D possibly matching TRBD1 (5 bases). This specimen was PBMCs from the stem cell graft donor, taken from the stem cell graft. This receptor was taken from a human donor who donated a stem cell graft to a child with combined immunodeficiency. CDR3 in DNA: TGTGCCAGCACTCAGGGCGCGGGCACTGAAGCTTTCTTT. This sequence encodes CASTQGAGTEAFF.